Each of the 28 T cell receptor beta chains below was sequenced from the same sample in a study of regulatory T cells in long-lasting Graves disease. iRepertoire HTBI primers and Arm-PCR of CDR3 regions built TCR beta libraries. TCRdb reanalysed the multiplex PCR reads using MiXCR and keeps one entry per CDR3 protein. The repertoire holds about 420,000 distinct CDR3 sequences, with 23% as singletons. Time point noted: persistent/refractory GD, antithyroid drugs over 5 years with positive TRAb. RNA from PBMCs was the source of the TCR library. Sequenced here: peripheral blood mononuclear cells (PBMCs), sampled when the disease was refractory, from a patient treated with antithyroid drugs. These receptors came from a female donor with Graves disease.

Details on this clonotype: Possible read error: a much larger clone is one base away. The chain recombines TRBV9 with TRBJ2-7, with 11 bases matching TRBD2. This CDR3 has 18 residues. Germline values: CDR1 SGDLS, CDR2 YYNGEE. CDR3 nucleotides: TGTGCCAGCAGCGCCGGGACTAGCGGATCCCACCTACTCATCGAGCAGTGCTTC. As protein: CASSAGTSGSHLLIEQCF.

The rearrangement links TRBV7-8 to TRBJ2-7; 9 bases map to TRBD1. The J segment lost 2 bases and the V segment lost 5 bases, leaving 19 bases of the junction unmatched. This CDR3 is built from 19 residues. From germline, CDR1 is SGHVS and CDR2 FQNEAQ. The CDR3 DNA reads as TGTGCCAGCAGCAAGACCCACGGGACAGGGAAACAGTTGGCCTACGAGCAGTACTTC. Its translation: CASSKTHGTGKQLAYEQYF.

Comment on this clonotype: A read error is possible here, since a much larger clone lies one base away. The V call is TRBV6-2 or TRBV6-3, the J call TRBJ2-7, with 10 bases aligning to TRBD2. CDR3 length: 16 residues. CDR1 and CDR2 (germline): MNHEY, SVGEGT. The V and J ends lost 2 bases and 1 base, in that order; junction bases with no gene match: 5. The CDR3 loop reads CASSYAGTSDSYEQYF. The DNA for the CDR3 is TGTGCCAGCAGTTACGCCGGGACTAGCGATTCCTACGAGCAGTACTTC.

This clonotype was picked up a small number of times. The CDR3 loop is CASKRSGSSAYEQYF. The CDR3 DNA is TGTGCCAGCAAAAGATCAGGGAGTTCGGCCTACGAGCAGTACTTC. The gene calls are TRBV25-1 and TRBJ2-7, with D perhaps TRBD1 or TRBD2 (5 bases each). V gave up 7 bases and J gave up 2 bases, with 18 bases separating them. CDR1 is MGHDK and CDR2 is SYGVNS in the germline V gene. The CDR3 runs to 15 residues.

This clonotype was recorded at least ten times. This chain connects TRBV2 to TRBJ1-1; TRBD1 matches at 8 bases. Per germline, CDR1 SNHLY and CDR2 FYNNEI. This CDR3 is built from 14 residues. Losses at the gene ends were 3 bases for V and 4 bases for J; bases not matched to a gene: 4. CDR3: CASSDEQGVTEAFF. CDR3 DNA: TGTGCCAGCAGTGACGAACAGGGGGTCACTGAAGCTTTCTTT.

This clonotype was seen ten or more times. The rearrangement joins TRBV12-3 or TRBV12-4 to TRBJ1-2, with D maybe TRBD1 (6 bases). The CDR3 covers 16 residues. V gave up 4 bases and J gave up 2 bases, with 17 bases separating them. The CDR3 nucleotides read TGTGCCAGCAGTTACAGGGCCATCGACCCCAACTATGGCTACACCTTC. This translates into CASSYRAIDPNYGYTF.

There are many counts of this clonotype. This rearrangement joins TRBV29-1 to TRBJ1-1; 7 positions agree with TRBD1. V lost 6 bases, J lost 1 base, and 8 bases stayed unmatched. Looked up from germline, CDR1 is SQVTM and CDR2 is ANQGSEA. This CDR3 comprises 14 residues. The CDR3 DNA reads TGCAGCGTCCCGGGACAGCTAACGAACACTGAAGCTTTCTTT. Its translation is CSVPGQLTNTEAFF.

This clonotype has more than one count but fewer than ten. V usage is TRBV6-1 and J usage is TRBJ2-7, with 7 bases matching TRBD1. This CDR3 is 13 amino acids long. V was clipped by 8 bases and J by 3 bases; unmatched bases: 7. The germline CDR1 and CDR2 sequences are MNHNS and SASEGT. CDR3 amino acids: CASARDSNYEQYF. CDR3 nucleotide sequence: TGTGCCAGCGCAAGGGACAGCAACTACGAGCAGTACTTC.

The sample holds a few counts of this clonotype. The chain recombines TRBV24-1 with TRBJ2-5, with no clear D. The CDR3 sequence is 14 residues long. CDR1 is KGHDR, CDR2 SFDVKD, per germline. V was pared by 2 bases and J by 5 bases, with 11 bases between. The CDR3 sequence: CATSDSGPRETQYF. Written as DNA, the CDR3 is TGTGCCACCAGTGATTCCGGCCCCCGGGAGACCCAGTACTTC.

A few counts support this clonotype. This sequence joins TRBV11-2 and TRBJ1-6, with 7 bases aligning to TRBD1. The CDR3 has 19 residues. Unmatched junction bases numbered 13, after V lost 5 bases and J lost 0 bases. Germline V gives CDR1 SGHAT, CDR2 FQNNGV. The DNA of the CDR3 is TGTGCCAGCAGCCCATGGCCGGGACAGCCGAGCTCCTATAATTCACCCCTCCACTTT. It specifies CASSPWPGQPSSYNSPLHF.

The rearrangement uses TRBV6-2 or TRBV6-3 and TRBJ2-7; the match to TRBD2 covers 9 bases. CDR1 is MNHEY and CDR2 is SVGEGT in the germline V gene. V lost 0 bases and J lost 0; bases outside the gene matches: 3. The CDR3 has 16 amino acids. The CDR3, as DNA: TGTGCCAGCAGTTACTCCGCTAGCGGGAACTCCTACGAGCAGTACTTC. Protein sequence: CASSYSASGNSYEQYF.

This clonotype was counted at least ten times. The chain couples TRBV28 to TRBJ1-1; D ambiguous. V lost 0 bases and J 5 bases, leaving 1 base between the germline ends. The germline V gene encodes CDR1 MDHEN and CDR2 SYDVKM. The CDR3 covers 11 residues. CDR3 region: CASSLWTEAFF. The CDR3 DNA sequence: TGTGCCAGCAGTTTATGGACTGAAGCTTTCTTT.

The sample holds many counts of this clonotype. V usage is TRBV28 and J usage is TRBJ1-2; possible D gene TRBD1, 6 bases. Per germline, CDR1 MDHEN and CDR2 SYDVKM. V was shortened by 10 bases and J by 5 bases, with 17 bases between the two germline ends. This CDR3 spans 13 amino acids. Here the CDR3 reads CATTIPGQYGYTF. CDR3 sequence (DNA): TGTGCCACTACGATCCCCGGACAGTATGGCTACACCTTC.

As to this clonotype: This sequence is one base from a far larger clone and is likely a read error. CDR3 nucleotide sequence: TGTGCCAGCAGCTTGCCCCGGGGAAACCATGGCTACACCTTC. Translated: CASSLPRGNHGYTF. The chain is built from TRBV28 and TRBJ1-2; unclear D gene. The CDR3 has 14 amino acids. V dropped 6 bases and J dropped 6 bases, with 17 bases sitting between them. The germline gives CDR1 MDHEN, CDR2 SYDVKM.

This chain uses TRBV11-1 with TRBJ2-5; D is unclear. Looked up from germline, CDR1 is SGHAT and CDR2 is FQDESV (reference sequence). Trimming cost V 0 bases and J 6 bases, with 11 bases left between them. The length of the CDR3 is 14 residues. The CDR3 protein is CASSLATGTKTQYF. The DNA for the CDR3 is TGTGCCAGCAGCTTAGCCACGGGTACGAAGACCCAGTACTTC.

The rearrangement joins TRBV25-1 to TRBJ2-7; D is possibly TRBD1 (5 bases). V lost 3 bases, J lost 6 bases, and 6 bases lay in between. CDR1 and CDR2 (germline): MGHDK, SYGVNS. The CDR3 has 11 amino acids. The CDR3 nucleotides are TGTGCCAGCAGTGAGCAGGGCGAGCAGTACTTC. This gives the protein CASSEQGEQYF.

This sequence joins TRBV19 and TRBJ2-2, with TRBD1 matching over 7 bases. CDR1 is LNHDA, CDR2 SQIVND, per germline (reference sequence). The CDR3 runs to 18 residues. The junction had 16 bases not matched to a gene; V was cut back by 5 bases and J by 4 bases. The CDR3 bases are TGTGCCAGTAGTCGACAGGGTTCGGGATTTTTAGGCACCGGGGAGCTGTTTTTT. This gives the protein CASSRQGSGFLGTGELFF.

This chain joins TRBV19 and TRBJ1-2; a weak D match, TRBD1 (5 bases). CDR1 and CDR2 (germline): LNHDA, SQIVND (reference sequence). The CDR3 sequence is 14 residues long. The V gene lost 3 bases and the J gene lost 3 bases, with 11 bases spanning the gap. CDR3 nucleotides: TGTGCCAGTAGTATCGGAGGGGAGGACTATGGCTACACCTTC. It yields the protein CASSIGGEDYGYTF.

This clonotype has ten or more counts. The CDR3 is CASSLVSGAGTGELFF. The CDR3 DNA reads TGTGCCAGCAGTTTAGTATCGGGAGCCGGGACCGGGGAGCTGTTTTTT. The chain couples TRBV28 to TRBJ2-2; possibly TRBD2 for D (6 bases). This CDR3 is built from 16 residues. The germline gives CDR1 MDHEN, CDR2 SYDVKM. V dropped 2 bases and J dropped 5 bases, with 15 bases sitting between them.

In its sample, this clonotype was seen a few times. This chain links TRBV18 with TRBJ1-5; D is perhaps TRBD1 (6 bases). The germline V and J ends were trimmed by 3 bases and 6 bases, with 18 bases remaining between them. In germline, CDR1 is KGHSH, CDR2 LQKENI. The CDR3 extends over 16 amino acids. The CDR3 region is CASSPSGTTSTQPQHF. Written as DNA, the CDR3 is TGTGCCAGCTCACCCTCCGGGACAACATCTACTCAGCCCCAGCATTTT.

This clonotype was seen only a few times. The V and J genes are TRBV5-6 and TRBJ1-1, with 9 bases identical to TRBD1. Trimming removed 7 bases from V and 8 bases from J; junction bases left unmatched: 9. Germline CDR1 and CDR2: SGHDT and YYEEEE. This CDR3 has 13 residues. The CDR3 sequence is CASGRGQGGEAFF. The DNA of the CDR3 is TGTGCCAGCGGAAGGGGACAGGGAGGCGAAGCTTTCTTT.

V and J are TRBV6-2 or TRBV6-3 and TRBJ2-1, with TRBD1 identical over 8 bases. This CDR3 contains 16 residues. Germline V gene lookup returns CDR1 MNHEY and CDR2 SVGEGT. V shed 6 bases, J shed 3 bases, and the junction held 10 bases outside the gene matches. The CDR3 protein is CASSLDPGTGYNEQFF. CDR3 in DNA: TGTGCCAGCAGCCTAGATCCCGGGACAGGCTACAATGAGCAGTTCTTC.

This clonotype has at least ten counts. The J gene is TRBJ2-7, the V gene TRBV28; either TRBD1 or TRBD2 may supply D (5 bases each). The V end lost 6 bases, the J end lost 2 bases, and 14 bases lay between the germline ends. The germline CDR1 and CDR2 sequences are MDHEN and SYDVKM. This CDR3 region has 14 residues. The CDR3 DNA reads TGTGCCAGCAGCCCCTTGGGGACCCCCTACGAGCAGTACTTC. This codes for CASSPLGTPYEQYF. Supplemented by reference TRBV28 and TRBJ2-7, the full variable domain reads DVKVTQSSRYLVKRTGEKVFLECVQDMDHENMFWYRQDPGLGLRLIYFSYDVKMKEKGDIPEGYSVSREKKERFSLILESASTNQTSMYLCASSPLGTPYEQYFGPGTRLTVT.

This clonotype was recorded only once. V usage is TRBV14 and J usage is TRBJ2-5; 9 bases agree with TRBD2. CDR3 length equals 18 residues. Trimming removed 2 bases from V and 3 bases from J; junction bases left unmatched: 13. Looked up from germline, CDR1 is SGHDN and CDR2 is FVKESK. The CDR3 DNA reads TGTGCCAGCAGCCAAATACGGCTAGCGGGGAACCCAAAAGAGACCCAGTACTTC. Its translation is CASSQIRLAGNPKETQYF.

V gene TRBV5-5 combines with J gene TRBJ2-7; D might be TRBD2 (7 bases). V lost 2 bases, J lost 0 bases, and 15 bases lay in between. The CDR3 has 16 amino acids. CDR1 is SGHKS and CDR2 is YYEKEE in the germline V gene (reference sequence). The CDR3 protein is CASSFPRGGGSYEQYF. Written as DNA, the CDR3 is TGTGCCAGCAGCTTCCCCAGGGGAGGGGGCTCCTACGAGCAGTACTTC.

This clonotype was detected a few times. The rearrangement joins TRBV6-5 to TRBJ2-2; D gene unclear. Germline V lookup: CDR1 MNHEY, CDR2 SVGAGI. This CDR3 comprises 15 residues. The V gene lost 1 base and the J gene lost 1 base, with 7 bases spanning the gap. The CDR3 reads CASSYFPRNTGELFF. DNA of the CDR3: TGTGCCAGCAGTTACTTTCCTCGGAACACCGGGGAGCTGTTTTTT.

J is TRBJ2-7 and V is TRBV18; D is possibly TRBD2 (5 bases). The germline V gene encodes CDR1 KGHSH and CDR2 LQKENI. CDR3 size: 15 residues. Trimming stripped 1 base from V and 2 bases from J, with 12 bases between. The CDR3: CASSPRAGRAYEQYF. CDR3 in DNA: TGTGCCAGCTCACCACGGGCGGGCAGAGCCTACGAGCAGTACTTC.

Note on this clonotype: One junction end disagrees with the germline gene, perhaps due to a read error. The V call is TRBV11-2, the J call TRBJ1-2; no clear D gene. There are 12 residues in the CDR3. Germline V gives CDR1 SGHAT, CDR2 FQNNGV. CDR3 nucleotides: TGTGCCAGCCAAACCGCGGGGTATGGCCACACCTTC. As protein: CASQTAGYGHTF.